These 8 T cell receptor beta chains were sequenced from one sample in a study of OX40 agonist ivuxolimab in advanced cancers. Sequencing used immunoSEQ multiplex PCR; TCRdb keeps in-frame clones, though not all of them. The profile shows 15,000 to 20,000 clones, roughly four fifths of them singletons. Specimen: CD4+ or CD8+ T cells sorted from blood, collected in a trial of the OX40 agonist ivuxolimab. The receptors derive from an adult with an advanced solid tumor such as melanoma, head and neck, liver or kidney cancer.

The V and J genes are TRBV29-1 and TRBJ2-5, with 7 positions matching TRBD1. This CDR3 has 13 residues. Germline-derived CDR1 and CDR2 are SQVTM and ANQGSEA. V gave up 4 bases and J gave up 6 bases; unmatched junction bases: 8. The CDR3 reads CSVGEQGWQTQYF. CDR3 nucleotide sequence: TGCAGCGTTGGAGAACAGGGGTGGCAGACCCAGTACTTC.

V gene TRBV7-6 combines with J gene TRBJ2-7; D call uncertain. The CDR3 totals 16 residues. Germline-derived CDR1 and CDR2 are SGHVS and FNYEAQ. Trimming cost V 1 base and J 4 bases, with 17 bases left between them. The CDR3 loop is CASSLGGINSVYEQYF. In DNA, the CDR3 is TGTGCCAGCAGCTTAGGCGGAATCAACTCAGTGTACGAGCAGTACTTC.

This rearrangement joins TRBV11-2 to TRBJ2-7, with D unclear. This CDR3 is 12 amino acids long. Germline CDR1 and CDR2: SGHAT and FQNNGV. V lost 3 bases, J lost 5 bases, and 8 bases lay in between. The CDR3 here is CASSLLIHEQYF. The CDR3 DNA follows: TGTGCCAGCAGCTTGCTGATCCACGAGCAGTACTTC.

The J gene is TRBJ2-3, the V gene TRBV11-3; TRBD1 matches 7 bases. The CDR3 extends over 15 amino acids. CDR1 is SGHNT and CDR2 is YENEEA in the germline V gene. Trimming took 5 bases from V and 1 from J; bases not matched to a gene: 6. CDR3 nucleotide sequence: TGTGCCAGCAGCCTCCGGGACAGCCGCACAGATACGCAGTATTTT. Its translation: CASSLRDSRTDTQYF.

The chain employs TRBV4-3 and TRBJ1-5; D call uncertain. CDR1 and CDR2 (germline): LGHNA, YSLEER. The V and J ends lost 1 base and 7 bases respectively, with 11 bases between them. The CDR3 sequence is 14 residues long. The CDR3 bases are TGCGCCAGCAGCCAAGTCTATGGTAGCCAGCCCCAGCATTTT. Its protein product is CASSQVYGSQPQHF.

In nucleotides, the CDR3 is TGTGCCAGCTCAAAGAATCGGGAATCCTACGAGCAGTACTTC. Encoded protein: CASSKNRESYEQYF. The J gene is TRBJ2-7, the V gene TRBV18; tentatively, D is TRBD2 (5 bases). V lost 5 bases, J lost 1 base, and 12 bases lay in between. Germline CDR1 and CDR2: KGHSH and LQKENI. CDR3 length equals 14 residues.

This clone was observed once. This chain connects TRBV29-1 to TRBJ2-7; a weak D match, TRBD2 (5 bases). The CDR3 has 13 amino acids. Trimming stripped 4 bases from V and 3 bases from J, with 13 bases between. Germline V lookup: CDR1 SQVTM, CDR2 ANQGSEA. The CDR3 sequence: CSVVSGMSYEQYF. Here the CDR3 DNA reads TGCAGCGTTGTATCGGGGATGAGCTACGAGCAGTACTTC.

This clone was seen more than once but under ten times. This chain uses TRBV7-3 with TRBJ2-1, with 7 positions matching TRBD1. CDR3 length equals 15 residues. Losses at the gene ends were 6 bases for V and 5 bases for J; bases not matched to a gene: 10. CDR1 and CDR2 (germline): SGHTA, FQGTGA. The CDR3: CASRREGALDNEQFF. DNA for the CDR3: TGTGCCAGCAGACGAGAGGGGGCGCTGGACAATGAGCAGTTCTTC.